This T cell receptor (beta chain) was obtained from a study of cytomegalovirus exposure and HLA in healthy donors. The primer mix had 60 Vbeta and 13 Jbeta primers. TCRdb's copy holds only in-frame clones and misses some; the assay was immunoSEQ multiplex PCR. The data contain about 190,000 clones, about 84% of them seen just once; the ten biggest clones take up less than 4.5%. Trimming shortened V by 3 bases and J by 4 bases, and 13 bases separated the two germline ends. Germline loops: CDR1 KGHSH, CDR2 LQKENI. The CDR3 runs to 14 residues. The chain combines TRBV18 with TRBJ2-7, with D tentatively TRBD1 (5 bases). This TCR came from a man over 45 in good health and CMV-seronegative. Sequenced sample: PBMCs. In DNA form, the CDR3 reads TGTGCCAGCTCACCGGGCACCAGGGCGTACGAGCAGTACTTC. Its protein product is CASSPGTRAYEQYF.